The 30 T cell receptor beta chains presented below share a single source sample, sequenced in a study of cytomegalovirus exposure and HLA in healthy donors. The PCR ran on 60 Vbeta and 13 Jbeta primers. Measured with immunoSEQ multiplex PCR; TCRdb has only the in-frame clones, and not every one. This sample carries roughly 280,000 clones, around 65% of them seen once, and the ten largest clones take over 2%. Sequenced material: PBMCs. The source is a female donor in good health and CMV-seronegative.

V gene TRBV28 combines with J gene TRBJ2-1, with D hard to call. Trimming took off 7 bases at V and 8 bases at J, with 18 bases between the two ends. Per the germline V gene, CDR1 is MDHEN and CDR2 is SYDVKM. The CDR3 sequence is 14 residues long. The DNA for the CDR3 is TGTGCCAGCACTCCCGGCGGATCTCTCGATGAGCAGTTCTTC. The encoded protein is CASTPGGSLDEQFF.

The chain has TRBV28 and TRBJ2-3; 7 bases fit TRBD2. The length of the CDR3 is 16 residues. Germline CDR1 reads MDHEN; CDR2 reads SYDVKM. The trim removed 4 bases at V and 3 bases at J, leaving 10 bases unmatched. CDR3 region: CASSSPGGGWTDTQYF. The CDR3 region has the DNA TGTGCCAGCAGTTCCCCTGGGGGGGGTTGGACAGATACGCAGTATTTT.

This chain links TRBV6-5 with TRBJ1-4; 7 bases are shared with TRBD1. Germline V gene lookup returns CDR1 MNHEY and CDR2 SVGAGI. The CDR3 covers 15 residues. With V trimmed by 6 bases and J by 4 bases, 8 bases remained unmatched. CDR3 coding DNA: TGTGCCAGCAGAACGGGACAGTTCCATAATGAAAAACTGTTTTTT. It is translated as CASRTGQFHNEKLFF.

V is TRBV5-4 and J is TRBJ2-7; 12 bases are a match to TRBD2. CDR1 SGHNT and CDR2 YYREEE come from the germline V gene (reference sequence). The CDR3 extends over 15 amino acids. V shed 4 bases and J 5 bases; nucleotides not matched to a gene: 7. CDR3 region: CASSPITSGRNEQYF. The CDR3 bases are TGTGCCAGCAGCCCTATTACTAGCGGGAGGAACGAGCAGTACTTC. The whole variable domain, filled in from reference TRBV5-4 and TRBJ2-7, reads ETGVTQSPTHLIKTRGQQVTLRCSSQSGHNTVSWYQQALGQGPQFIFQYYREEENGRGNFPPRFSGLQFPNYSSELNVNALELDDSALYLCASSPITSGRNEQYFGPGTRLTVT.

V is TRBV6-5 and J is TRBJ2-7, with TRBD2 matching over 7 bases. The V segment lost 1 base and the J segment 5 bases; nucleotides outside the gene matches: 8. There are 15 residues in the CDR3. CDR1 is MNHEY and CDR2 is SVGAGI in the germline V gene. CDR3 amino acids: CASSYLGTIQNEQYF. Here the CDR3 DNA reads TGTGCCAGCAGTTACTTAGGGACTATTCAAAACGAGCAGTACTTC.

The V call is TRBV11-2, the J call TRBJ2-1, with D hard to call. Trimming removed 1 base at V and 0 bases at J, with 7 bases between. Germline V gene sequence: CDR1 SGHAT, CDR2 FQNNGV. The CDR3 contains 15 residues. CDR3 protein: CASSLVLSSYNEQFF. DNA for the CDR3: TGTGCCAGCAGCTTAGTGCTTAGCTCCTACAATGAGCAGTTCTTC.

Of note for this clone: The limits of the CDR3 on the DNA are not certain, so only TCRdb's listed CDR3 is given. This chain links TRBV11-2 with TRBJ2-7; the table's D call, TRBD2, was not checked against the DNA. With termini counted, the CDR3 has 15 amino acids. CDR1 and CDR2 from the germline V gene are SGHAT and FQNNGV. CDR3 amino acids: CASSLVGGGAYEQSF.

The chain joins TRBV5-8 to TRBJ2-2, with D unclear. Trimming shortened V by 0 bases and J by 7 bases, and 13 bases separated the two germline ends. This CDR3 comprises 15 residues. CDR1 and CDR2 (germline): SGHTS, YDEGEE. This CDR3 is CASSLGVSFGGELFF. The DNA for the CDR3 is TGTGCCAGCAGCTTGGGAGTGTCTTTTGGCGGGGAGCTGTTTTTT.

V gene TRBV21-1 combines with J gene TRBJ2-1; the D call in the table, TRBD2, was not verified against the DNA. TRBV21-1 is tagged as a pseudogene. This CDR3 has 15 amino acids. The CDR3 reads CASSSKDGKYNEQFF. The CDR3 DNA reads as TGTGCCAGCAGCAGTAAGGACGGGAAGTACAATGAGCAGTTCTTC.

V usage is TRBV2 and J usage is TRBJ2-7, with D perhaps matching TRBD1 (6 bases). V was cut by 6 bases and J by 1 base, with 10 bases left in between. The CDR3 is made up of 13 amino acids. Germline CDR1 reads SNHLY; CDR2 reads FYNNEI. The CDR3 DNA reads as TGTGCCAGCAGGGGGACAAGTTCCTACGAGCAGTACTTC. This sequence encodes CASRGTSSYEQYF.

This clone has more than one count but fewer than ten. The chain is built from TRBV6-4 and TRBJ1-1; no firm D call. Germline V CDR1 and CDR2: MRHNA, SNTAGT. The V and J ends lost 5 bases and 0 bases respectively, with 13 bases between them. The CDR3 contains 15 residues. The CDR3 DNA reads as TGTGCCAGCAGTTACGACGGGGTTATGAACACTGAAGCTTTCTTT. It encodes CASSYDGVMNTEAFF.

The CDR3 loop reads CASSFSGRADNEQFF. The CDR3, as DNA: TGTGCCAGCAGCTTTAGCGGGAGGGCAGACAATGAGCAGTTCTTC. The V and J genes are TRBV11-2 and TRBJ2-1; 11 bases are shared with TRBD2. CDR3 length: 15 amino acids. The trim removed 3 bases at V and 5 bases at J, leaving 3 bases unmatched. Germline V lookup: CDR1 SGHAT, CDR2 FQNNGV.

The CDR3 DNA follows: TGCGCCAGCAGCCAAGTTGGGACAGATTATGGCTACACCTTC. This sequence encodes CASSQVGTDYGYTF. The chain has TRBV4-1 and TRBJ1-2; TRBD1 agrees at 7 bases. The V gene end was trimmed by 1 base and the J gene end by 5 bases; junction bases not matched to a gene: 4. The germline gives CDR1 MGHRA, CDR2 YSYEKL. CDR3 size: 14 residues.

The CDR3 loop reads CASSVATGGTNTIYF. CDR3 bases: TGTGCCAGCAGCGTAGCTACAGGGGGAACAAACACCATATATTTT. The V and J genes are TRBV9 and TRBJ1-3; 8 nucleotides align to TRBD1. Germline trimming cut 0 bases from V and 6 bases from J; bases unmatched to any gene: 5. The CDR3 extends over 15 amino acids. Germline values: CDR1 SGDLS, CDR2 YYNGEE.

The chain employs TRBV6-5 and TRBJ1-1, with no clear D. V dropped 2 bases and J dropped 4 bases, with 8 bases sitting between them. The CDR3 has 13 residues. Germline CDR1 and CDR2: MNHEY and SVGAGI. DNA for the CDR3: TGTGCCAGCAGTTACGAGCAAGTCACTGAAGCTTTCTTT. Translated, it gives CASSYEQVTEAFF.

The genes are TRBV11-3 and TRBJ2-2; D uncertain. The germline V and J ends were trimmed by 3 bases and 0 bases, with 8 bases remaining between them. This CDR3 region has 15 residues. Looked up from germline, CDR1 is SGHNT and CDR2 is YENEEA. The CDR3 DNA is TGTGCCAGCAGCTTTCGGCGGTCGAACACCGGGGAGCTGTTTTTT. Protein sequence: CASSFRRSNTGELFF.

Only one count was recorded for this clone. The chain is built from TRBV4-2 and TRBJ2-5; D is undetermined. The V end was cut by 1 base, the J end by 0 bases, with 6 bases between. The germline V gene encodes CDR1 LGHNA and CDR2 YNFKEQ. The CDR3 sequence is 14 residues long. The CDR3 spells CASSQGANQETQYF. DNA of the CDR3: TGTGCCAGCAGCCAAGGCGCGAACCAAGAGACCCAGTACTTC.

The chain is built from TRBV6-4 and TRBJ1-2; 9 positions agree with TRBD1. V shed 2 bases, J shed 2 bases, and the junction held 3 bases outside the gene matches. This CDR3 contains 15 residues. Germline V CDR1 and CDR2: MRHNA, SNTAGT. The CDR3 DNA follows: TGTGCCAGCAGTGACAAAGACAGGGGGAACTATGGCTACACCTTC. It encodes CASSDKDRGNYGYTF.

The chain combines TRBV27 with TRBJ1-5; no definite D call. V lost 3 bases to trimming and J lost 4 bases, with 7 bases between them. Germline V gene data show CDR1 as MNHEY and CDR2 as SMNVEV (reference sequence). This CDR3 comprises 13 residues. CDR3 protein: CASSLDSNQPQHF. In DNA, the CDR3 is TGTGCCAGCAGTTTGGACTCGAATCAGCCCCAGCATTTT.

The genes are TRBV9 and TRBJ2-3, with 8 bases fitting TRBD2. This CDR3 comprises 16 residues. V trimming: 4 bases; J trimming: 2 bases; junction bases outside the gene matches: 9. The germline V gene has CDR1 SGDLS and CDR2 YYNGEE. The CDR3 region has the DNA TGTGCCAGCAGCCTGAGACTAGCGACCTCCACAGATACGCAGTATTTT. Translating it yields CASSLRLATSTDTQYF. The full variable domain, in which reference TRBV9 and TRBJ2-3 provide the parts outside the CDR3, is DSGVTQTPKHLITATGQRVTLRCSPRSGDLSVYWYQQSLDQGLQFLIQYYNGEERAKGNILERFSAQQFPDLHSELNLSSLELGDSALYFCASSLRLATSTDTQYFGPGTRLTVL.

This rearrangement joins TRBV19 to TRBJ2-7, with 13 bases matching TRBD2. Trimming at V came to 4 bases and at J to 2 bases, leaving 14 bases not matched to a gene. CDR3 length: 19 amino acids. CDR1 is LNHDA and CDR2 is SQIVND in the germline V gene (reference sequence). CDR3 protein: CASSNRRLAGGGGTYEQYF. In nucleotides, the CDR3 is TGTGCCAGTAGTAATCGTCGACTAGCGGGAGGCGGTGGAACCTACGAGCAGTACTTC.

In its sample, this clone was seen a few times. V gene TRBV7-3 combines with J gene TRBJ2-1; 7 bases are shared with TRBD1. V was pared by 5 bases and J by 6 bases, with 7 bases of the junction left unmatched. This CDR3 is 14 amino acids long. Germline CDR1 SGHTA, CDR2 FQGTGA. CDR3 residues: CASSPVRDSNEQFF. DNA for the CDR3: TGTGCCAGCAGCCCAGTCCGGGACAGCAATGAGCAGTTCTTC.

The chain is built from TRBV2 and TRBJ2-1, with TRBD2 as a possible D gene (5 bases). Germline V gene lookup returns CDR1 SNHLY and CDR2 FYNNEI. The CDR3 totals 13 residues. Trimming shortened V by 9 bases and J by 7 bases, and 16 bases separated the two germline ends. The CDR3 bases are TGTGCCAGTCGTCCCTTCCCGGGGAATGAGCAGTTCTTC. It translates to CASRPFPGNEQFF.

The V and J genes are TRBV19 and TRBJ1-4, with unresolved D. CDR3 length: 14 amino acids. Germline-derived CDR1 and CDR2 are LNHDA and SQIVND (reference sequence). Trimming removed 3 bases at V and 5 bases at J, with 10 bases between. DNA for the CDR3: TGTGCCAGTAGTATCGGGAAGTTGAATGAAAAACTGTTTTTT. The encoded protein is CASSIGKLNEKLFF.

CDR3 amino acids: CASSPPHRSYEQYF. CDR3 nucleotides: TGTGCCAGCAGTCCTCCCCACAGGAGCTACGAGCAGTACTTC. J is TRBJ2-7 and V is TRBV28; the D gene is possibly TRBD1 (5 bases). This CDR3 is built from 14 residues. Between the trimmed V and J ends, which lost 5 bases and 3 bases, there was a span of 14 bases. CDR1 and CDR2 from the germline V gene are MDHEN and SYDVKM.

This chain connects TRBV7-3 to TRBJ2-6; D is uncertain. This CDR3 has 16 amino acids. Germline V gene sequence: CDR1 SGHTA, CDR2 FQGTGA. Between the trimmed V and J ends, which lost 2 bases and 2 bases, there was a span of 10 bases. The CDR3 is CASSLASTAGANVLTF. The CDR3, as DNA: TGTGCCAGCAGCTTAGCTTCAACTGCTGGGGCCAACGTCCTGACTTTC.

This sequence joins TRBV9 and TRBJ2-3, with D possibly being TRBD2 (6 bases). V lost 3 bases and J lost 6, with 8 bases in between. Germline V gene sequence: CDR1 SGDLS, CDR2 YYNGEE. This CDR3 has 12 residues. CDR3 sequence (DNA): TGTGCCAGCAGCGCCCGGGAGGATACGCAGTATTTT. This codes for CASSAREDTQYF.

The chain joins TRBV4-1 to TRBJ2-4; 12 nucleotides align to TRBD2. The CDR3 totals 17 residues. Germline trimming cut 0 bases from V and 6 bases from J; bases unmatched to any gene: 6. The germline V gene has CDR1 MGHRA and CDR2 YSYEKL. CDR3 amino acids: CASSQEGLAGGPNIQYF. The CDR3 DNA follows: TGCGCCAGCAGCCAAGAGGGCCTAGCGGGAGGGCCAAACATTCAGTACTTC.

This chain links TRBV6-1 with TRBJ1-1, with D unresolved. Trimming pared 3 bases from V and 5 bases from J, leaving 7 bases between. Looked up from germline, CDR1 is MNHNS and CDR2 is SASEGT. This CDR3 spans 12 amino acids. The CDR3 nucleotides are TGTGCCAGCAGTGAGCAGTTGACTGAAGCTTTCTTT. Its translation is CASSEQLTEAFF.

The chain combines TRBV7-6 with TRBJ2-7; a possible D gene is TRBD2 (5 bases). The CDR3 covers 14 residues. Germline V gene data show CDR1 as SGHVS and CDR2 as FNYEAQ. V lost 5 bases to trimming and J lost 8 bases, with 19 bases between them. CDR3 DNA: TGTGCCAGCAGCCCGTCCGAACGGGGTAACCAGCAGTACTTC. Its translation is CASSPSERGNQQYF.